This TCR beta chain was profiled in a study of T-cell memory formation after mild COVID-19. The germline V gene encodes CDR1 SGHDT and CDR2 YYEEEE. This CDR3 spans 14 amino acids. Trimming cost V 5 bases and J 4 bases, with 12 bases left between them. TCRdb ran MiXCR on the 5' RACE reads and lists one entry per CDR3 protein. The sample yields under 300,000 distinct CDR3 sequences, approximately 9% seen once. As regards this clonotype: Its antigen is as yet unknown.

General observations from the study: Contracting CD4+ clones lay largely in CM and EM, with CD8+ ones residing in EMRA.

This TCR derives from a man aged 18 to 35 who had mild COVID-19 (a few samples of this study predate the infection). Cell type and time point are not known. The J gene is TRBJ1-4, the V gene TRBV5-6; D not resolved. Sequenced sample: PBMCs or a T cell subset sorted from them (not recorded which). The CDR3 is CASRLGRYNEKLFF. The CDR3 region has the DNA TGTGCCAGCAGACTCGGACGGTATAATGAAAAACTGTTTTTT.